This T cell receptor beta chain was recovered during a study of shared T cell receptors in the human thymus. Some clones are missing from TCRdb's copy, which holds only in-frame ones; the method was immunoSEQ multiplex PCR. This table has 550,000 to 800,000 clones, over 75% appearing once. Germline CDR1 SQVTM, CDR2 ANQGSEA. This CDR3 is built from 15 residues. The V and J ends lost 1 base and 4 bases, in that order; junction bases with no gene match: 6. These records were also assigned to another study, of human thymus T cells. That report notes: The people who donated were healthy Finnish babies having corrective surgery for congenital heart defects. Resections obtained during corrective heart surgery supplied the thymus tissue. Thymic and blood repertoires seemed to show skewed V and J gene use. What related research reported was that thymic repertoires overlapped highly among unrelated individuals.

Sequenced sample: thymocytes. The chain has TRBV29-1 and TRBJ1-5, with 8 nucleotides matching TRBD1. The sequence derives from a girl in the first two years of life with a congenital heart defect. CDR3 loop: CSVEGTGQVNQPQHF. The CDR3 region has the DNA TGCAGCGTTGAAGGGACGGGACAGGTAAATCAGCCCCAGCATTTT.